The following is a T cell receptor (beta chain) sequence with its context. Its antigen is still unknown. For sequencing, patients were chosen who had shown expansion of CD8+CD57+ cells by flow cytometry. This specimen belongs to a study of CD8+CD57+ T cells in acquired aplastic anemia. Study in general: DNA recovered from sorted CD4+ and CD8+ cells had a mean of approximately 3.2 ug.

The ends were cut back, 5 bases at V and 6 bases at J, with 9 bases in the middle. This CDR3 has 11 amino acids. Germline CDR1 SGHDT, CDR2 YYEEEE. Profiling of TCR beta VDJ combinations and CDR3 sequences used genomic DNA as template. TCRdb re-derived calls from the reads in MiXCR, one entry per CDR3 protein. The sample includes 120,000 or so distinct CDR3 sequences, approximately 50% of them seen just once. The study's findings and limits: Found in both controls and patients were almost 30 CD8+ CDR3 sequences.

The TCR was taken from a human donor with aplastic anemia. The sequencing input was sorted CD4+, CD8+, or CD8+CD57+ T cells (not recorded which) from PBMCs. The V and J genes are TRBV5-6 and TRBJ2-7; perhaps D is TRBD1 or TRBD2 (5 bases each). The CDR3 coding sequence is TGTGCCAGCAGACTTGGGGGCGAGCAGTACTTC. The encoded protein is CASRLGGEQYF.